One sample yielded the 11 T cell receptor beta chains listed below, sequenced in a study of blood T cell repertoires in COVID-19. Some clones are missing from TCRdb's copy, which holds only in-frame ones; the method was immunoSEQ multiplex PCR. The table has 300,000 to 400,000 clones, roughly 90% seen once. Specimen: peripheral blood. These receptors were obtained from a woman in her 70s with COVID-19, enrolled during active disease.

The rearrangement links TRBV2 to TRBJ1-5, with D unclear. Germline CDR1 SNHLY, CDR2 FYNNEI. The CDR3 consists of 14 residues. V dropped 0 bases and J dropped 6 bases, with 9 bases sitting between them. CDR3 DNA: TGTGCCAGCAGTGAAGCCGACCGGGTTCAGCCCCAGCATTTT. Protein: CASSEADRVQPQHF.

The J gene is TRBJ1-3, the V gene TRBV7-9; D remains ambiguous. CDR1 and CDR2 (germline): SEHNR, FQNEAQ (reference sequence). V gave up 5 bases and J gave up 1 base, with 15 bases separating them. This CDR3 has 16 residues. Written as DNA, the CDR3 is TGTGCCAGCAGCCCGCGAGGAGTACTATCTGGAAACACCATATATTTT. This codes for CASSPRGVLSGNTIYF.

Regarding this clone: Other DNA sequences in the same sample also yield this CDR3. The genes are TRBV7-9 and TRBJ1-4, with TRBD1 matching over 8 bases. Germline V lookup: CDR1 SEHNR, CDR2 FQNEAQ (reference sequence). This CDR3 region has 14 residues. V lost 5 bases and J lost 4; bases outside the gene matches: 3. The CDR3 sequence: CASSLGQVNEKLFF. The CDR3 DNA follows: TGTGCCAGCAGCCTGGGACAGGTTAATGAAAAACTGTTTTTT.

The chain couples TRBV18 to TRBJ1-1; D is unresolved. Trimming removed 8 bases from V and 2 bases from J, with 15 bases in between. The CDR3 consists of 14 residues. Germline V gene data show CDR1 as KGHSH and CDR2 as LQKENI. The CDR3 sequence: CASNTRQDNTEAFF. The CDR3, as DNA: TGTGCCAGCAACACCCGCCAGGATAACACTGAAGCTTTCTTT.

This clone was observed a handful of times. V is TRBV5-1 and J is TRBJ2-7, with a tentative D call TRBD1 (6 bases). V dropped 0 bases and J dropped 6 bases, with 16 bases sitting between them. The CDR3 extends over 15 amino acids. Germline loops: CDR1 SGHRS, CDR2 YFSETQ. This CDR3 reads CASSLVGQAPGEQYF. In nucleotides, the CDR3 is TGCGCCAGCAGCTTGGTGGGACAAGCGCCGGGCGAGCAGTACTTC.

The chain recombines TRBV6-2 or TRBV6-3 with TRBJ2-1; 10 nucleotides line up with TRBD1. The CDR3 extends over 15 amino acids. Losses at the gene ends were 2 bases for V and 6 bases for J; bases not matched to a gene: 4. Germline lookup yields CDR1 MNHEY and CDR2 SVGEGT. The CDR3 loop is CASSYGTGVGNEQFF. CDR3 nucleotide sequence: TGTGCCAGCAGTTACGGGACAGGGGTTGGCAATGAGCAGTTCTTC.

The V gene is TRBV25-1, the J gene TRBJ2-7; a weak D match, TRBD2 (5 bases). Trimming pared 4 bases from V and 0 bases from J, leaving 13 bases between. The length of the CDR3 is 15 residues. Germline CDR1 reads MGHDK; CDR2 reads SYGVNS. CDR3 bases: TGTGCCAGCAGTGGGGAGACGGTAAGCTCCTACGAGCAGTACTTC. It translates to CASSGETVSSYEQYF.

J is TRBJ1-2 and V is TRBV12-3 or TRBV12-4; D is unresolved. The CDR3 consists of 12 residues. The germline V and J ends were trimmed by 6 bases and 7 bases, with 12 bases remaining between them. For the CDR3, the DNA is TGTGCCAGCAGCCGGGATAATCGTGGCTACACCTTC. Its protein product is CASSRDNRGYTF.

The genes are TRBV7-9 and TRBJ2-7; TRBD1 aligns across 7 bases. The germline V gene has CDR1 SEHNR and CDR2 FQNEAQ (reference sequence). The CDR3 length is 15 residues. After removal of 5 bases from V and 5 bases from J, the junction contained 12 bases not matched to a gene. The CDR3 loop reads CASSGRARGTDEQYF. The CDR3 bases are TGTGCCAGCAGCGGTCGTGCCAGGGGGACCGACGAGCAGTACTTC. The full variable domain, in which reference TRBV7-9 and TRBJ2-7 provide the parts outside the CDR3, is DTGVSQNPRHKITKRGQNVTFRCDPISEHNRLYWYRQTLGQGPEFLTYFQNEAQLEKSRLLSDRFSAERPKGSFSTLEIQRTEQGDSAMYLCASSGRARGTDEQYFGPGTRLTVT.

The chain links TRBV4-1 to TRBJ2-7, with TRBD1 identical over 9 bases. The J segment lost 2 bases and the V segment lost 0 bases, leaving 11 bases of the junction unmatched. The CDR3 is 18 amino acids. From germline, CDR1 is MGHRA and CDR2 YSYEKL. The CDR3 here is CASSQDRQGGLLAYEQYF. DNA for the CDR3: TGCGCCAGCAGCCAAGATCGACAGGGGGGGTTACTAGCCTACGAGCAGTACTTC.

This rearrangement joins TRBV28 to TRBJ1-3; D ambiguous. The CDR3 spans 12 residues. Trimming took off 11 bases at V and 0 bases at J, with 8 bases between the two ends. Germline CDR1 reads MDHEN; CDR2 reads SYDVKM. Here the CDR3 DNA reads TGTGCCGCTCGCGGCTCTGGAAACACCATATATTTT. Its translation is CAARGSGNTIYF. Supplemented by reference TRBV28 and TRBJ1-3, the full variable domain reads DVKVTQSSRYLVKRTGEKVFLECVQDMDHENMFWYRQDPGLGLRLIYFSYDVKMKEKGDIPEGYSVSREKKERFSLILESASTNQTSMYLCAARGSGNTIYFGEGSWLTVV.